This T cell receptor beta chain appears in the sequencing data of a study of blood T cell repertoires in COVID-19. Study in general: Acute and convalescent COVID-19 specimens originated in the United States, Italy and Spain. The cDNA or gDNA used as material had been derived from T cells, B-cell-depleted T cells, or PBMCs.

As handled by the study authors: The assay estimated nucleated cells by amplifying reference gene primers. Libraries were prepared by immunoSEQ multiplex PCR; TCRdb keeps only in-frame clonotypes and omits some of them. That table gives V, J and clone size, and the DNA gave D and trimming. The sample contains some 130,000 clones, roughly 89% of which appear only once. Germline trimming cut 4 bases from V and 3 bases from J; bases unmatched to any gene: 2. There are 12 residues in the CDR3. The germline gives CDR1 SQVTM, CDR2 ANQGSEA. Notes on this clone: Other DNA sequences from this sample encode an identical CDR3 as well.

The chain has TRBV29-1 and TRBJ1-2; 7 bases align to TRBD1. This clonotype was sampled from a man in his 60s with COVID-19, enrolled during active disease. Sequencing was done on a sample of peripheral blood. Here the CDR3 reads CSVGQGDYGYTF. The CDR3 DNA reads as TGCAGCGTTGGACAGGGTGACTATGGCTACACCTTC.